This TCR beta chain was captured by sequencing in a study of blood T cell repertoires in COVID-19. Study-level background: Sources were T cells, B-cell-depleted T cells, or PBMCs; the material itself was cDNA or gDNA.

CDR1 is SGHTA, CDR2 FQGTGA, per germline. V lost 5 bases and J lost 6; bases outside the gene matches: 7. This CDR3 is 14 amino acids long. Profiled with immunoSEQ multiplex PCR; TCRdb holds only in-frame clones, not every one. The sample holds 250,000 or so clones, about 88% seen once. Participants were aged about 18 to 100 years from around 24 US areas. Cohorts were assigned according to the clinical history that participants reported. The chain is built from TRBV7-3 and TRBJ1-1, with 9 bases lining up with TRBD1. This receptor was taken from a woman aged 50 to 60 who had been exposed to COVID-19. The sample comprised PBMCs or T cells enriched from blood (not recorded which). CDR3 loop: CASSATGGRAEAFF. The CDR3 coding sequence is TGTGCCAGCAGCGCAACAGGGGGCAGGGCTGAAGCTTTCTTT.